The 29 T cell receptor beta chains presented below share a single source sample, sequenced in a study of CD8 T cells in ankylosing spondylitis (dated by TCRdb to about 2017). Broad study findings and their caveats: A TCR beta motif made up of about eight highly homologous amino acid variants appeared to be characteristic of blood from ankylosing spondylitis patients.

Antigens of these TCRs are unknown. The receptor library was made with 5' RACE. Reads for this sample came from an Illumina HiSeq 2500. In TCRdb, the public reads were trimmed at Q25 with fastp and aligned with MiXCR, with productive beta chains retained. Entries are consolidated by CDR3 protein sequence, retaining the most common genes and DNA. In this sample the table shows 750,000 to 850,000 distinct CDR3 sequences, 10% to 15% of which occur a single time. The ten largest clonotypes hold less than 0.65% of the sample. Source material: blood, either unsorted or a sorted T cell fraction (not recorded which). The receptors shown here come from a male donor with ankylosing spondylitis.

There are a few counts of this clonotype. This chain links TRBV10-3 with TRBJ2-5, with a possible D match to TRBD2 (5 bases). This CDR3 contains 14 residues. V shed 7 bases and J shed 4 bases, with 16 bases lying between them. In germline, CDR1 is ENHRY, CDR2 SYGVKD. CDR3 amino acids: CAIKMDPAGETQYF. The DNA of the CDR3 is TGTGCCATCAAGATGGACCCGGCGGGAGAGACCCAGTACTTC.

The J gene is TRBJ1-4, the V gene TRBV6-5; D gene unclear. Germline CDR1 MNHEY, CDR2 SVGAGI. CDR3 length: 11 amino acids. Trimming shortened V by 6 bases and J by 8 bases, and 7 bases separated the two germline ends. The CDR3 protein is CASRGPEKLFF. The CDR3 DNA reads as TGTGCCAGCAGAGGCCCCGAAAAACTGTTTTTT.

This clonotype was found a few times. The chain has TRBV6-5 and TRBJ2-3; D call uncertain. This CDR3 region has 16 residues. V was shortened by 0 bases and J by 0 bases, with 10 bases between the two germline ends. Per the germline V gene, CDR1 is MNHEY and CDR2 is SVGAGI. The CDR3 reads CASSYSSAASTDTQYF. CDR3 coding DNA: TGTGCCAGCAGTTACTCGAGCGCGGCGAGCACAGATACGCAGTATTTT.

There are many counts of this clonotype. The gene calls are TRBV5-8 and TRBJ2-7; no definite D call. Deletions cut 4 bases from V and 5 bases from J, with 16 bases between. The CDR3 is made up of 14 amino acids. Germline CDR1 SGHTS, CDR2 YDEGEE. This CDR3 is CASSPTGIWDEQYF. The CDR3 nucleotides are TGTGCCAGCAGCCCCACCGGTATTTGGGACGAGCAGTACTTC.

This clonotype was counted a few times. The chain uses TRBV11-1 and TRBJ2-5, with a tentative D call TRBD1 (5 bases). V was shortened by 5 bases and J by 5 bases, with 15 bases between the two germline ends. The CDR3 runs to 14 residues. Germline CDR1 reads SGHAT; CDR2 reads FQDESV (reference sequence). DNA for the CDR3: TGTGCCAGCAGCCCAATGCAGGGAACTGAGACCCAGTACTTC. Translation: CASSPMQGTETQYF.

To note about this clonotype: A read error may account for a junction end that differs from germline. The chain combines TRBV7-2 with TRBJ2-4, with D possibly being TRBD1 (7 bases). CDR1 and CDR2 (germline): SGHTA, FQGNSA. The CDR3 extends over 12 amino acids. CDR3 protein: CASSEPTGRRVF. CDR3 in DNA: TGTGCCAGCAGCGAACCGACAGGGAGGAGGGTCTTC. The full variable domain, its missing parts supplied by reference TRBV7-2 and TRBJ2-4, is GAGVSQSPSNKVTEKGKDVELRCDPISGHTALYWYRQSLGQGLEFLIYFQGNSAPDKSGLPSDRFSAERTGGSVSTLTIQRTQQEDSAVYLCASSEPTGRRVFGAGTRLSVL.

This clonotype was found a few times. The gene calls are TRBV12-3 or TRBV12-4 and TRBJ1-2; D is perhaps TRBD1 (5 bases). This CDR3 region has 17 residues. V was trimmed by 0 bases and J by 0 bases, leaving 14 bases between them. The CDR3 region is CASSLAQGSPANYGYTF. The CDR3 DNA is TGTGCCAGCAGTTTAGCCCAGGGATCCCCTGCTAACTATGGCTACACCTTC.

This clonotype showed up just a few times. This chain joins TRBV29-1 and TRBJ2-7; the D call may be TRBD1 or TRBD2 (6 bases each). This CDR3 contains 16 residues. Germline V lookup: CDR1 SQVTM, CDR2 ANQGSEA. V was clipped by 6 bases and J by 0 bases, with 21 bases between them. The CDR3 DNA sequence: TGCAGCGTCGGAGGGGTCAGGGGCCTGAGCTCCTACGAGCAGTACTTC. It yields the protein CSVGGVRGLSSYEQYF.

This clonotype was detected a few times. V gene TRBV7-9 combines with J gene TRBJ1-4; tentative D call: TRBD1 (6 bases). Trimming left V 4 bases short and J 6 bases short, with 15 bases between. Germline V CDR1 and CDR2: SEHNR, FQNEAQ (reference sequence). The CDR3 totals 15 residues. CDR3 bases: TGTGCCAGCAGCTCAGCGGACAGCTTCCATGAAAAACTGTTTTTT. The encoded protein is CASSSADSFHEKLFF.

The sample holds a few counts of this clonotype. The CDR3 nucleotides read TGTGCCAGCAGTGACGACAGGGAGAGCGAGCAGTACTTC. Protein: CASSDDRESEQYF. V usage is TRBV2 and J usage is TRBJ2-7, with 7 bases fitting TRBD1. Germline CDR1 SNHLY, CDR2 FYNNEI. With V trimmed by 3 bases and J by 6 bases, 5 bases remained unmatched. CDR3 length equals 13 residues.

The chain has TRBV4-3 and TRBJ2-7; 9 positions agree with TRBD1. Per germline, CDR1 LGHNA and CDR2 YSLEER. The CDR3 extends over 17 amino acids. V was clipped by 3 bases and J by 0 bases; unmatched bases: 9. CDR3 protein: CASSHQWGDRDSYEQYF. The DNA for the CDR3 is TGCGCCAGCAGCCATCAGTGGGGGGACAGGGACTCCTACGAGCAGTACTTC.

Only a few counts were recorded for this clonotype. The chain links TRBV5-1 to TRBJ2-2, with 8 bases aligning to TRBD1. Per germline, CDR1 SGHRS and CDR2 YFSETQ. The V segment lost 5 bases and the J segment 6 bases; nucleotides outside the gene matches: 6. This CDR3 comprises 14 residues. The CDR3 reads CASSTDRGAGELFF. The CDR3 region has the DNA TGCGCCAGCAGTACAGACAGGGGTGCCGGGGAGCTGTTTTTT.

This CDR3 reads CASSPRWVSYEQYF. The CDR3 DNA is TGTGCCAGCAGCCCCCGTTGGGTCTCCTACGAGCAGTACTTC. The rearrangement uses TRBV7-2 and TRBJ2-7; the D is unclear. The CDR3 is made up of 14 amino acids. V gave up 5 bases and J gave up 0 bases, with 11 bases separating them. CDR1 and CDR2 (germline): SGHTA, FQGNSA.

This clonotype has a count of ten or more. The J gene is TRBJ2-2, the V gene TRBV20-1; no reliable D call. Trimming removed 4 bases from V and 2 bases from J, with 11 bases in between. The CDR3 has 14 amino acids. Germline CDR1 DFQATT, CDR2 SNEGSKA (reference sequence). The CDR3 protein is CSAKMRLNTGELFF. The CDR3 DNA reads TGCAGTGCTAAGATGCGTCTCAACACCGGGGAGCTGTTTTTT.

J is TRBJ2-7 and V is TRBV7-2, with D tentatively TRBD2 (6 bases). From germline, CDR1 is SGHTA and CDR2 FQGNSA. This CDR3 spans 16 amino acids. With 1 base removed from V and 4 bases from J, the gap between germline ends came to 17 bases. The CDR3 bases are TGTGCCAGCAGCTTAGTCCCCCTCGGGGGACGGTACGAGCAGTACTTC. This encodes CASSLVPLGGRYEQYF.

The chain carries TRBV10-3 and TRBJ1-2, with a tentative D call TRBD1 (5 bases). The CDR3 loop spans 15 amino acids. Germline values: CDR1 ENHRY, CDR2 SYGVKD. The V end lost 3 bases, the J end lost 7 bases, and 18 bases lay between the germline ends. CDR3 sequence reads: CAISDRGDALVGYTF. Written as DNA, the CDR3 is TGTGCCATCAGTGATAGAGGGGACGCCCTTGTTGGCTACACCTTC.

V is TRBV4-2 and J is TRBJ2-7, with 8 nucleotides matching TRBD2. The CDR3 consists of 17 residues. Per the germline V gene, CDR1 is LGHNA and CDR2 is YNFKEQ. J gave up 1 base and V 0 bases, and 8 bases lay outside the gene matches. CDR3 DNA sequence: TGTGCCAGCAGCCAAGAGCCGGCGGGAGGCCTTTCCTACGAGCAGTACTTC. Protein product: CASSQEPAGGLSYEQYF.

This clonotype was counted a few times. CDR3 residues: CSARGEWNTEAFF. The CDR3 DNA follows: TGCAGTGCCCGGGGGGAGTGGAACACTGAAGCTTTCTTT. The chain couples TRBV20-1 to TRBJ1-1; D might be TRBD1 (5 bases). The CDR3 loop spans 13 amino acids. V lost 6 bases and J lost 1, with 12 bases in between. Germline CDR1 DFQATT, CDR2 SNEGSKA (reference sequence).

CDR3 amino acids: CASFDEGGSPLHF. CDR3 sequence (DNA): TGCGCCAGCTTCGACGAGGGGGGTTCACCCCTCCACTTT. The chain recombines TRBV5-1 with TRBJ1-6, with D perhaps TRBD1 (6 bases). The CDR3 spans 13 residues. Germline CDR1 reads SGHRS; CDR2 reads YFSETQ. V was trimmed by 7 bases and J by 9 bases, leaving 14 bases between them.

The V and J genes are TRBV7-9 and TRBJ1-1; 7 bases line up with TRBD1. CDR3 size: 12 residues. Germline trimming cut 5 bases from V and 11 bases from J; bases unmatched to any gene: 8. CDR1 and CDR2 from the germline V gene are SEHNR and FQNEAQ (reference sequence). The chain's CDR3 is CASSRQGVAAFF. The DNA for the CDR3 is TGTGCCAGCAGCCGACAGGGCGTCGCGGCTTTCTTT.

This chain joins TRBV5-1 and TRBJ1-5; D might be TRBD1 (6 bases). CDR1 is SGHRS, CDR2 YFSETQ, per germline. The CDR3 is 16 residues long. The V end lost 0 bases, the J end lost 3 bases, and 13 bases lay between the germline ends. CDR3 DNA: TGCGCCAGCAGCTTGGGGTCGGGGGGGCCCAATCAGCCCCAGCATTTT. The encoded protein is CASSLGSGGPNQPQHF.

This clonotype has a handful of counts. The V and J genes are TRBV20-1 and TRBJ1-1, with D hard to call. Per germline, CDR1 DFQATT and CDR2 SNEGSKA (reference sequence). The germline V and J ends were trimmed by 6 bases and 1 base, with 12 bases remaining between them. The CDR3 extends over 13 amino acids. CDR3 coding DNA: TGCAGTGCCAATGCTGGCGGGAACACTGAAGCTTTCTTT. Residues: CSANAGGNTEAFF.

V and J are TRBV5-1 and TRBJ1-2; TRBD1 is a possible D gene (5 bases). Germline V CDR1 and CDR2: SGHRS, YFSETQ. The V end was cut by 3 bases, the J end by 0 bases, with 12 bases between. The CDR3 covers 15 residues. CDR3 nucleotides: TGCGCCAGCAGCTCTCCACGGGGGGCTAACTATGGCTACACCTTC. As protein: CASSSPRGANYGYTF.

This clonotype was picked up many times. The chain uses TRBV24-1 and TRBJ2-7, with 9 positions matching TRBD2. V lost 5 bases to trimming and J lost 6 bases; unmatched junction nucleotides: 7. Germline loops: CDR1 KGHDR, CDR2 SFDVKD. This CDR3 is 14 amino acids long. Here the CDR3 reads CATSGAGGVPEQYF. In DNA, the CDR3 is TGTGCCACCAGTGGCGCGGGAGGGGTCCCCGAGCAGTACTTC.

V gene TRBV24-1 combines with J gene TRBJ1-5, with unresolved D. The V end was cut by 6 bases, the J end by 0 bases, with 11 bases between. CDR1 KGHDR and CDR2 SFDVKD come from the germline V gene. The CDR3 consists of 15 residues. CDR3 sequence: CATSSGRYSNQPQHF. The DNA for the CDR3 is TGTGCCACCAGTTCCGGCAGGTATAGCAATCAGCCCCAGCATTTT.

In its sample, this clonotype was seen a few times. The rearrangement joins TRBV9 to TRBJ1-1; D may be TRBD1 (6 bases). V was pared by 3 bases and J by 1 base, with 16 bases between. This CDR3 comprises 16 residues. Germline CDR1 SGDLS, CDR2 YYNGEE. The CDR3 DNA reads TGTGCCAGCAGCGCAAAGTCGAGGGGGGGGAACACTGAAGCTTTCTTT. Its translation: CASSAKSRGGNTEAFF.

The chain employs TRBV4-3 and TRBJ1-2; a possible D gene is TRBD1 (6 bases). The CDR3 has 13 amino acids. Per germline, CDR1 LGHNA and CDR2 YSLEER. Trimming pared 0 bases from V and 10 bases from J, leaving 12 bases between. CDR3 sequence reads: CASSQEDRPPYTF. DNA for the CDR3: TGCGCCAGCAGCCAAGAGGACAGACCGCCCTACACCTTC.

This clonotype was seen a few times. This sequence joins TRBV7-6 and TRBJ2-3; D remains ambiguous. The length of the CDR3 is 14 residues. Looked up from germline, CDR1 is SGHVS and CDR2 is FNYEAQ. The V end was cut by 1 base, the J end by 3 bases, with 8 bases between. The CDR3 region has the DNA TGTGCCAGCAGCTTAGAAGTGACAACAGATACGCAGTATTTT. Translating it yields CASSLEVTTDTQYF.

In this sample, this clonotype turned up many times. V usage is TRBV20-1 and J usage is TRBJ1-2, with D uncertain. The V gene lost 7 bases and the J gene lost 2 bases, with 17 bases spanning the gap. Germline V gene lookup returns CDR1 DFQATT and CDR2 SNEGSKA (reference sequence). This CDR3 contains 14 residues. CDR3 nucleotide sequence: TGCAGTGGAGCAAACGGGGAATCCAACTATGGCTACACCTTC. The encoded protein is CSGANGESNYGYTF.